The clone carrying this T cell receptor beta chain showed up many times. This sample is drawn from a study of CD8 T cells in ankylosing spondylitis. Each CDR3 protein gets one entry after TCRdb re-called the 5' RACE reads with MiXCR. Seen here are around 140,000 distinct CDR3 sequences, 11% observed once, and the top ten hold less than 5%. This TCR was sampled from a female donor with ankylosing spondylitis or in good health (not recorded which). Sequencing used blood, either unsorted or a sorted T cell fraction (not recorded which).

The CDR3 region has the DNA TGCAGTGCTCAAGGACACAACACTGAAGCTTTCTTT. Its translation is CSAQGHNTEAFF. This sequence joins TRBV20-1 and TRBJ1-1; weak D call: TRBD1 (5 bases). CDR1 is DFQATT and CDR2 is SNEGSKA in the germline V gene (reference sequence). This CDR3 region has 12 residues. Trimming removed 5 bases from V and 2 bases from J, with 9 bases in between.